A selection of T cell receptor beta chains follows, all from one sample in a study of T-cell reconstitution after alpha-beta-depleted transplantation in children. TCRdb itself ran the PCR reads through MiXCR, one entry per CDR3 protein. This table has approximately 800,000 distinct CDR3 sequences, less than 20% appearing once. The material was PBMCs, mostly from graft donor cells, obtained 360 days after TCRalphabeta/CD19-depleted stem cell transplant. The receptors were sampled from a male patient under 18 who had a stem cell transplant for acute lymphoblastic leukemia, so the T cells may come from the graft donor. The CDR3 runs from the conserved cysteine through the conserved F or W. The order of the fields is V gene, clone size, D gene, J gene, CDR3 DNA, CDR3 protein. The D gene is left open where the match is weak. Size values are once, few and many counts, or a class for expanded clones, and some rows have none.

v_call: TRBV5-1; clone_size: many; d_call: TRBD1; j_call: TRBJ1-4; cdr3_nt: TGCGCCAGCAGCTCGGGGGCAGGGGGCGATGAAAAACTGTTTTTT; cdr3_aa: CASSSGAGGDEKLFF
v_call: TRBV5-1; clone_size: .; d_call: TRBD2; j_call: TRBJ2-7; cdr3_nt: TGCGCCAGCAGCTTACCTGGGACTAGCGCCTACGAGCAGTACTTC; cdr3_aa: CASSLPGTSAYEQYF
v_call: TRBV6-1; clone_size: once; d_call: .; j_call: TRBJ2-3; cdr3_nt: TGTGCCAGCAGTGATTGGATTACCAGCACAGATACGCAGTATTTT; cdr3_aa: CASSDWITSTDTQYF
v_call: TRBV5-1; clone_size: .; d_call: TRBD2; j_call: TRBJ2-2; cdr3_nt: TGCGCCAGTGGGGTCGGACTAGTGAGAAACACCGGGGAGCTGTTTTTT; cdr3_aa: CASGVGLVRNTGELFF
v_call: TRBV29-1; clone_size: many; d_call: TRBD1; j_call: TRBJ2-5; cdr3_nt: TGCAGCGCTGTGGGACAGGGGCAAGAGACCCAGTACTTC; cdr3_aa: CSAVGQGQETQYF
v_call: TRBV28; clone_size: few; d_call: .; j_call: TRBJ2-7; cdr3_nt: TGTGCCGTGCAGGGGGGGTACTACGAGCAGTACTTC; cdr3_aa: CAVQGGYYEQYF
v_call: TRBV28; clone_size: .; d_call: .; j_call: TRBJ2-7; cdr3_nt: TGTGCCAGCAGTTTCACGTGGGACGGAGCCTACGAGCAGTACTTC; cdr3_aa: CASSFTWDGAYEQYF
v_call: TRBV21-1; clone_size: .; d_call: .; j_call: TRBJ2-3; cdr3_nt: TGTGCCAGCAGCAAAGCGCTCGTGAGCACAGATACGCAGTATTTT; cdr3_aa: CASSKALVSTDTQYF
v_call: TRBV5-1; clone_size: once; d_call: TRBD1; j_call: TRBJ2-3; cdr3_nt: TGCGCCAGCAGCTTGAGGATGGGACAGGGTACAGATACGCAGTATTTT; cdr3_aa: CASSLRMGQGTDTQYF
v_call: TRBV2; clone_size: .; d_call: .; j_call: TRBJ2-7; cdr3_nt: TGTGCCAGCCGGGTAGGACCCGGCGACTACGAGCAGTACTTC; cdr3_aa: CASRVGPGDYEQYF
v_call: TRBV7-8; clone_size: .; d_call: .; j_call: TRBJ2-7; cdr3_nt: TGTGCCAGCTCTCAATTGCCGGGATTCGGCCACGAGCAGTACTTC; cdr3_aa: CASSQLPGFGHEQYF
v_call: TRBV12-3/TRBV12-4; clone_size: .; d_call: TRBD1; j_call: TRBJ2-7; cdr3_nt: TGTGCCAGCAGTTCTCCGGGACAGGGGGCCCGGGAGCAGTACTTC; cdr3_aa: CASSSPGQGAREQYF
v_call: TRBV10-3; clone_size: few; d_call: TRBD2; j_call: TRBJ2-1; cdr3_nt: TGTGCCACCGGCGGCTTACTAGCGGGAGGTCTTACCTCTCGATTC; cdr3_aa: CATGGLLAGGLTSRF
v_call: TRBV18; clone_size: .; d_call: .; j_call: TRBJ2-3; cdr3_nt: TGTGCCAGCTCAGCAACCGGGACAGATACGCAGTATTTT; cdr3_aa: CASSATGTDTQYF
v_call: TRBV10-1; clone_size: .; d_call: .; j_call: TRBJ2-7; cdr3_nt: TGCGCCACGGGGACGGGATCCCTGGGCGAGCAGTACTTC; cdr3_aa: CATGTGSLGEQYF
v_call: TRBV7-9; clone_size: .; d_call: .; j_call: TRBJ2-3; cdr3_nt: TGTGCCAGCAGCCCCCGCCCCTTCACAGATACGCAGTATTTT; cdr3_aa: CASSPRPFTDTQYF
v_call: TRBV12-3/TRBV12-4; clone_size: .; d_call: .; j_call: TRBJ2-1; cdr3_nt: TGTGCCAGCAGCCCTAGCGCCCACCGGGACTACAATGAGCAGTTCTTC; cdr3_aa: CASSPSAHRDYNEQFF
v_call: TRBV18; clone_size: .; d_call: .; j_call: TRBJ1-1; cdr3_nt: TGTGCCAGCTCACCACGTGTGTTGGAAGCTTTCTTT; cdr3_aa: CASSPRVLEAFF
v_call: TRBV29-1; clone_size: many; d_call: .; j_call: TRBJ2-7; cdr3_nt: TGCAGCGTTGAAGCGGCAGGGTACTCCTACGAGCAGTACTTC; cdr3_aa: CSVEAAGYSYEQYF
v_call: TRBV5-1; clone_size: .; d_call: .; j_call: TRBJ2-3; cdr3_nt: TGCGCCAGCAGCTTGGGGGTATCCGATGGGGATACGCAGTATTTT; cdr3_aa: CASSLGVSDGDTQYF
v_call: TRBV20-1; clone_size: .; d_call: .; j_call: TRBJ2-5; cdr3_nt: TGCAGTGCTAGAGATATGGACTACCTACAAGAGACCCAGTACTTC; cdr3_aa: CSARDMDYLQETQYF
v_call: TRBV19; clone_size: .; d_call: .; j_call: TRBJ1-5; cdr3_nt: TGTGCCAGTAGTATAGCTCCTTACAGAGATCAGCCCCAGCATTTT; cdr3_aa: CASSIAPYRDQPQHF
v_call: TRBV5-1; clone_size: few; d_call: .; j_call: TRBJ2-7; cdr3_nt: TGCGCCAGCAGCTGGTCCCAGGGCTACGAGCAGTACTTC; cdr3_aa: CASSWSQGYEQYF
v_call: TRBV11-2; clone_size: .; d_call: TRBD2; j_call: TRBJ2-4; cdr3_nt: TGTGCCAGCAGATCCTTACGCGGGGGGCTCGCCAAAAACATTCAGTACTTC; cdr3_aa: CASRSLRGGLAKNIQYF
v_call: TRBV4-2; clone_size: few; d_call: .; j_call: TRBJ2-3; cdr3_nt: TGTGCCAGCAGCCCCGATCCACGCAGCGATACGCAGTATTTT; cdr3_aa: CASSPDPRSDTQYF
v_call: TRBV13; clone_size: .; d_call: TRBD2; j_call: TRBJ2-1; cdr3_nt: TGTGCCTCCAGAACCGGCGTATCACCTAGCGGGGGTACATACAATGAGCAGTTCTTC; cdr3_aa: CASRTGVSPSGGTYNEQFF
v_call: TRBV11-1; clone_size: few; d_call: TRBD1; j_call: TRBJ2-7; cdr3_nt: TGTGCCAGCAGCCAAAGGGACAGGCGGATCTACGAGCAGTACTTC; cdr3_aa: CASSQRDRRIYEQYF
v_call: TRBV29-1; clone_size: .; d_call: .; j_call: TRBJ1-2; cdr3_nt: TGCAGCGTTGACGGTTTCGATGGCTACACCTTC; cdr3_aa: CSVDGFDGYTF
v_call: TRBV24-1; clone_size: .; d_call: .; j_call: TRBJ2-3; cdr3_nt: TGTGCCACCAGTATACAGCGGAAAAGCAATCAGCCCCAGTATTTT; cdr3_aa: CATSIQRKSNQPQYF
v_call: TRBV7-9; clone_size: many; d_call: .; j_call: TRBJ2-1; cdr3_nt: TGTGCCAGCAGTTTAGCGTCTGGCCGCGATGAGCAGTTCTTC; cdr3_aa: CASSLASGRDEQFF
v_call: TRBV11-3; clone_size: .; d_call: TRBD1; j_call: TRBJ2-2; cdr3_nt: TGTGCCAGCAGCGTTATGACAGGGGGCAACGGGGAGCTGTTTTTT; cdr3_aa: CASSVMTGGNGELFF
v_call: TRBV6-5; clone_size: few; d_call: TRBD2; j_call: TRBJ2-2; cdr3_nt: TGTGCCAGCAGTTACGTGGGGACTACGAACACCGGGGAGCTGTTTTTT; cdr3_aa: CASSYVGTTNTGELFF
v_call: TRBV30; clone_size: few; d_call: .; j_call: TRBJ2-3; cdr3_nt: TGTGCCTGGAGTCGGGATGGAGCACAGCAGTATTTT; cdr3_aa: CAWSRDGAQQYF
v_call: TRBV7-9; clone_size: .; d_call: .; j_call: TRBJ2-1; cdr3_nt: TGTGCCAGCAGCCCCCTCGAGGGGGGGAGCTACAATGAGCAGTTCTTC; cdr3_aa: CASSPLEGGSYNEQFF
v_call: TRBV18; clone_size: few; d_call: .; j_call: TRBJ2-7; cdr3_nt: TGTGCCAGCTCCCCCACAGACAGTTTTAACGAGCAGTACTTC; cdr3_aa: CASSPTDSFNEQYF
v_call: TRBV19; clone_size: .; d_call: .; j_call: TRBJ2-1; cdr3_nt: TGTGCCAGTCTCTCCCTAGCGAGTAACAATGAGCAGTTCTTC; cdr3_aa: CASLSLASNNEQFF
v_call: TRBV30; clone_size: few; d_call: TRBD1; j_call: TRBJ2-7; cdr3_nt: TGTGCCTGGACCCGGACAGGGGGTATCTACGAGCAGTACTTC; cdr3_aa: CAWTRTGGIYEQYF
v_call: TRBV12-3/TRBV12-4; clone_size: .; d_call: .; j_call: TRBJ1-3; cdr3_nt: TGTGCCAGCAGACTTCCGCGGAACAGGTCCTCTGGAAACACCATATATTTT; cdr3_aa: CASRLPRNRSSGNTIYF
v_call: TRBV5-1; clone_size: .; d_call: .; j_call: TRBJ1-2; cdr3_nt: TGCGCCAGCAGCTTGGAGGACAGAGCTAACTATGGCTACACCTTC; cdr3_aa: CASSLEDRANYGYTF
v_call: TRBV5-1; clone_size: many; d_call: TRBD1; j_call: TRBJ1-1; cdr3_nt: TGCGCCAGCAGCTTGGTTCCAGGGGGGGGAACTGAAGCTTTCTTT; cdr3_aa: CASSLVPGGGTEAFF
v_call: TRBV3-1; clone_size: .; d_call: TRBD1; j_call: TRBJ2-1; cdr3_nt: TGTACCAGCAGTTTGGACAGGGGTTGGAATGAGCAGTTCTTC; cdr3_aa: CTSSLDRGWNEQFF
v_call: TRBV5-1; clone_size: .; d_call: .; j_call: TRBJ2-3; cdr3_nt: TGCGCCAGCAGCTTGGCCGGACAAGGAAGGGCAGATACGCAGTATTTT; cdr3_aa: CASSLAGQGRADTQYF
v_call: TRBV12-3/TRBV12-4; clone_size: .; d_call: .; j_call: TRBJ1-1; cdr3_nt: TGTGCCAGCAGTCTATCCGACAGGGAAGCTTTCTTT; cdr3_aa: CASSLSDREAFF
v_call: TRBV27; clone_size: once; d_call: TRBD2; j_call: TRBJ2-7; cdr3_nt: TGCACCAGCAGTTTCCCCAGGACTAGCGGGTTTACCTACGAGCAGTACTTC; cdr3_aa: CTSSFPRTSGFTYEQYF
v_call: TRBV11-2; clone_size: few; d_call: TRBD2; j_call: TRBJ2-1; cdr3_nt: TGTGCCAGCAGCTTAGATCGAGTTCTAGCGGGAGACAATGAGCAGTTCTTC; cdr3_aa: CASSLDRVLAGDNEQFF
v_call: TRBV4-1; clone_size: .; d_call: .; j_call: TRBJ2-7; cdr3_nt: TGCGCCAGCAGCCAAGGCTGGGCAAACTACGAGCAGTACTTC; cdr3_aa: CASSQGWANYEQYF
v_call: TRBV12-5; clone_size: .; d_call: .; j_call: TRBJ2-7; cdr3_nt: TGTGCTAGTGGTTTGGTACAGGGACCCGGGACGAAACAATCTCGAAAAGTCCACGAGCAGTACTTC; cdr3_aa: CASGLVQGPGTKQSRKVHEQYF
v_call: TRBV18; clone_size: .; d_call: TRBD2; j_call: TRBJ2-2; cdr3_nt: TGTGCCAGCTCACCACCCAATGCGGGAGTCACCGGGGAGCTGTTTTTT; cdr3_aa: CASSPPNAGVTGELFF